This is a list of T cell receptor beta chains from one sample in a study of blood T cell repertoires in COVID-19. Only in-frame clones appear in the TCRdb table, and some are missing; sequencing was by immunoSEQ multiplex PCR. Of a few hundred thousand clones detected, roughly nine tenths appear once; the ten largest clones hold 7% to 10%. Sequencing used PBMCs or T cells enriched from blood (not recorded which). The receptors derive from a woman aged 60-75 years who had recovered from COVID-19. Each CDR3 is given with its conserved first and last residue. A D gene is named only where the DNA matches it firmly. Not all rows give a size; the values are once, few, many and, for expanded clones, a class.

cdr3_aa cdr3_nt d_call clone_size j_call v_call
CASSLDRGYGYTF TGTGCCAGCAGCTTAGACAGGGGCTATGGCTACACCTTC TRBD1 NA TRBJ1-2 TRBV12-3/TRBV12-4
CASSPSGGDYGYTF TGTGCCAGCTCCCCCTCCGGCGGGGACTATGGCTACACCTTC NA NA TRBJ1-2 TRBV18
CASSERDSMPLHF TGTGCCAGCAGCGAACGGGATTCCATGCCCCTCCACTTT NA NA TRBJ1-6 TRBV2
CASSLASENTGELFF TGCGCCAGCAGCTTGGCCTCAGAGAACACCGGGGAGCTGTTTTTT NA NA TRBJ2-2 TRBV5-1
CASSIDSGENTGELFF TGTGCCAGTAGTATAGACAGCGGAGAGAACACCGGGGAGCTGTTTTTT NA NA TRBJ2-2 TRBV19
CAGKQEMNTEAFF TGTGCCGGGAAACAGGAGATGAACACTGAAGCTTTCTTT NA NA TRBJ1-1 TRBV2
CASTRGGELFF TGTGCCAGCACTAGGGGCGGGGAGCTGTTTTTT NA NA TRBJ2-2 TRBV12-3/TRBV12-4
CAISEREAGSQAFF TGTGCCATCAGTGAAAGAGAGGCCGGATCTCAAGCTTTCTTT NA NA TRBJ1-1 TRBV10-3
CASSYIRGFRDSPLHF TGTGCCAGCAGTTATATAAGGGGGTTCCGGGATTCACCCCTCCACTTT NA NA TRBJ1-6 TRBV6-5
CASSVLQGDEQYF TGTGCCAGCAGTGTGTTACAGGGGGACGAGCAGTACTTC TRBD1 NA TRBJ2-7 TRBV2
CASSRRTRHANTGELFF TGTGCCAGCAGCAGACGGACAAGACACGCGAACACCGGGGAGCTGTTTTTT NA NA TRBJ2-2 TRBV27
CASSRDRGGYTF TGTGCCAGCAGTCGCGACAGGGGCGGCTACACCTTC TRBD1 few TRBJ1-2 TRBV2
CAISREGTQNNEQFF TGTGCCATCAGTAGGGAAGGGACACAGAACAATGAGCAGTTCTTC NA NA TRBJ2-1 TRBV10-3
CAWSGQGGYYEQYF TGTGCCTGGAGTGGGCAAGGGGGCTACTACGAGCAGTACTTC TRBD1 NA TRBJ2-7 TRBV30
CAWNKPTPTGEKEDSNQPQHF TGTGCCTGGAATAAGCCAACTCCGACAGGGGAAAAGGAGGATAGCAATCAGCCCCAGCATTTT TRBD1 NA TRBJ1-5 TRBV30
CASSLVPQERYEQYF TGCGCCAGCAGCTTGGTACCCCAGGAACGCTACGAGCAGTACTTC NA NA TRBJ2-7 TRBV5-1
CASSLEAGDTGELFF TGTGCCAGCAGCCTAGAGGCAGGGGATACCGGGGAGCTGTTTTTT NA NA TRBJ2-2 TRBV11-2
CASSLSGTGNTEAFF TGTGCCAGCAGCTTAAGCGGGACAGGGAACACTGAAGCTTTCTTT TRBD1 NA TRBJ1-1 TRBV7-2
CASAQGGEANYGYTF TGTGCCTCGGCTCAGGGCGGGGAAGCCAACTATGGCTACACCTTC NA NA TRBJ1-2 TRBV10-3
CASSPTANAYNEQFF TGTGCCAGCAGCCCCACCGCGAATGCATACAATGAGCAGTTCTTC NA NA TRBJ2-1 TRBV7-9
CASGGQFNTEAFF TGTGCCAGCGGAGGACAGTTTAACACTGAAGCTTTCTTT NA NA TRBJ1-1 TRBV2
CASSSDSTHTEAFF TGTGCCAGCAGCTCGGACAGTACCCACACTGAAGCTTTCTTT NA NA TRBJ1-1 TRBV5-6
CATSDPGVRTDTQYF TGTGCCACCAGTGATCCGGGGGTGCGCACAGATACGCAGTATTTT NA NA TRBJ2-3 TRBV24-1
CSVAQGETSEQYF TGCAGCGTCGCCCAGGGCGAAACTTCCGAGCAGTACTTC NA NA TRBJ2-7 TRBV29-1
CASSRTRANEKLFF TGTGCCAGCAGCCGGACTCGAGCTAATGAAAAACTGTTTTTT NA NA TRBJ1-4 TRBV3-1/TRBV3-2
CASKQPGQGGETQYF TGTGCCAGTAAACAACCGGGACAGGGTGGAGAGACCCAGTACTTC TRBD1 NA TRBJ2-5 TRBV19
CASSLFGTGGTEAFF TGCGCCAGCAGCTTGTTTGGGACAGGGGGCACTGAAGCTTTCTTT TRBD1 NA TRBJ1-1 TRBV5-1
CASGSPGDNEKLFF TGTGCTAGTGGTTCCCCGGGGGATAATGAAAAACTGTTTTTT NA NA TRBJ1-4 TRBV12-5
CASSRGMQETQYF TGTGCCAGCAGTCGAGGGATGCAAGAGACCCAGTACTTC NA once TRBJ2-5 TRBV7-7
CASSWSGGSNQPQHF TGCGCCAGCAGCTGGTCCGGGGGTAGCAATCAGCCCCAGCATTTT NA NA TRBJ1-5 TRBV5-1
CATSDPQGGYTF TGTGCCACCAGTGACCCTCAGGGTGGCTACACCTTC NA NA TRBJ1-2 TRBV24-1
CATSRDRNTEAFF TGTGCCACCAGCAGAGACCGGAACACTGAAGCTTTCTTT NA NA TRBJ1-1 TRBV15
CASSEYRQDTEAFF TGTGCCAGCAGTGAATATCGCCAGGACACAGAAGCTTTCTTT NA NA TRBJ1-1 TRBV25-1
CAIRERDSNYGYTF TGTGCCATCAGGGAAAGGGACTCTAACTATGGCTACACCTTC NA NA TRBJ1-2 TRBV10-3
CASTLDRGRRDTQYF TGTGCCAGCACCCTTGACAGGGGGCGCCGGGATACGCAGTATTTT TRBD1 NA TRBJ2-3 TRBV7-9
CASSPISNQPQHF TGTGCCAGTAGTCCAATTAGCAATCAGCCCCAGCATTTT NA NA TRBJ1-5 TRBV19
CSVEGQGRERF TGCAGCGTTGAAGGACAGGGGAGGGAGCGCTTC TRBD1 NA TRBJ1-2 TRBV29-1
CASSQDGWADLNTGELFF TGCGCCAGCAGCCAAGATGGATGGGCGGACTTGAACACCGGGGAGCTGTTTTTT NA once TRBJ2-2 TRBV4-1
CASSVDRSRDIQYF TGCGCCAGCAGCGTAGACAGGTCGAGGGACATTCAGTACTTC NA NA TRBJ2-4 TRBV5-1
CASSLTSGSGELFF TGTGCCAGCAGCTTGACTTCAGGTTCCGGGGAGCTGTTTTTT NA once TRBJ2-2 TRBV5-4
CASSQVSVLYTDTQYF TGCGCCAGCAGCCAAGTTTCGGTTCTCTACACAGATACGCAGTATTTT NA NA TRBJ2-3 TRBV4-1
CASSSTGSIEPQHF TGTGCCAGCAGTTCTACGGGGTCAATTGAGCCCCAGCATTTT NA NA TRBJ1-5 TRBV28
CASSLRQGATAFF TGTGCCAGCAGCCTTAGACAGGGGGCTACGGCTTTCTTT TRBD1 NA TRBJ1-1 TRBV7-8